These T cell receptor beta chains were read from a single sample in a study of T cell responses to AZD1222 COVID-19 vaccine. TCRdb keeps only in-frame clones here, not all; method: immunoSEQ multiplex PCR. The sample lists roughly 150,000 clones; 89% were seen once. The sample in question was peripheral blood, obtained on day 0 of AZD1222 vaccination. The receptors stem from an adult in good health. Both conserved end residues are part of each CDR3. D genes are given only for firm matches. The size of a clone is reported for some rows only, either as once, few or many, or as a class for expanded clones.

size	D	V	J	CDR3	DNA
once	NA	TRBV4-2	TRBJ1-3	CASSQEGGSTIYF	TGTGCCAGCAGCCAAGAAGGAGGAAGCACCATATATTTT
once	TRBD2	TRBV7-2	TRBJ2-3	CASSSTGGSTDTQYF	TGTGCCAGCAGCTCTACGGGGGGGAGCACAGATACGCAGTATTTT
once	NA	TRBV5-4	TRBJ1-1	CASSLGVSGYTEAFF	TGTGCCAGCAGCTTGGGAGTGTCGGGGTACACTGAAGCTTTCTTT
NA	NA	TRBV9	TRBJ1-2	CASSEGLTNYGYTF	TGTGCCAGCAGCGAGGGGTTAACTAACTATGGCTACACCTTC
NA	TRBD1	TRBV19	TRBJ1-5	CASREHRGLWQPQHF	TGTGCCAGTAGGGAACACAGGGGGCTCTGGCAGCCCCAGCATTTT
once	TRBD1	TRBV29-1	TRBJ1-2	CSVEDSYRGEVGGYTF	TGCAGCGTTGAAGATTCCTACAGGGGCGAGGTCGGTGGCTACACCTTC
NA	NA	TRBV29-1	TRBJ1-1	CSAAGAVEAFF	TGCAGCGCTGCCGGGGCAGTTGAAGCTTTCTTT
NA	NA	TRBV19	TRBJ1-5	CASSTQPQHF	TGTGCCAGTAGTACTCAGCCCCAGCATTTT
NA	TRBD2	TRBV7-2	TRBJ2-5	CASSSQGGGTQYF	TGTGCCAGCAGCTCGCAGGGCGGGGGAACCCAGTACTTC
NA	NA	TRBV19	TRBJ1-5	CASRTTGRSNQPQHF	TGTGCCAGTAGGACGACAGGTCGGAGCAATCAGCCCCAGCATTTT
NA	TRBD2	TRBV5-5	TRBJ2-5	CASSRRVASGRSEGETQYF	TGTGCCAGCAGCCGACGGGTGGCTAGCGGGAGGTCAGAGGGGGAGACCCAGTACTTC
few	NA	TRBV15	TRBJ2-4	CATSREVGGSGIQYF	TGTGCCACCAGCAGAGAAGTGGGGGGCTCGGGCATTCAGTACTTC
few	TRBD1	TRBV11-3	TRBJ1-4	CASSPGQPNEKLFF	TGTGCCAGCAGCCCGGGACAGCCTAATGAAAAACTGTTTTTT
few	NA	TRBV7-9	TRBJ2-5	CASSRELLVETQYF	TGTGCCAGCAGCCGGGAATTACTGGTCGAGACCCAGTACTTC
NA	NA	TRBV21-1	TRBJ1-4	CASSILHDGPGEKLFF	TGTGCCAGCAGCATTCTCCACGACGGGCCGGGGGAAAAACTGTTTTTT
NA	TRBD1	TRBV5-1	TRBJ1-5	CASSRNPGQGTQPQHF	TGCGCCAGCAGCAGAAATCCGGGACAGGGCACCCAGCCCCAGCATTTT
NA	TRBD1	TRBV19	TRBJ2-7	CASSTRTGGEQYF	TGTGCCAGTAGTACCAGGACAGGGGGCGAGCAGTACTTC
NA	NA	TRBV5-1	TRBJ2-2	CASSRTAPNTGELFF	TGCGCCAGCAGCAGGACAGCTCCGAACACCGGGGAGCTGTTTTTT
NA	TRBD1	TRBV25-1	TRBJ2-2	CASSENRGWYTGELFF	TGTGCCAGCAGTGAAAACAGGGGGTGGTACACCGGGGAGCTGTTTTTT
NA	NA	TRBV18	TRBJ2-2	CASSLGHTGTGELFF	TGTGCCAGCTCACTGGGACACACGGGGACCGGGGAGCTGTTTTTT
NA	NA	TRBV24-1	TRBJ1-3	CATRGRSGNTIYF	TGTGCCACCCGGGGGCGCTCTGGAAACACCATATATTTT
once	NA	TRBV14	TRBJ1-1	CASSGYRILEAFF	TGTGCCAGCAGCGGTTACAGGATCCTTGAAGCTTTCTTT
NA	TRBD1	TRBV4-1	TRBJ1-5	CASSLSPQGTGVNQPQHF	TGCGCCAGCAGCCTCTCTCCCCAAGGGACAGGGGTAAATCAGCCCCAGCATTTT
NA	NA	TRBV15	TRBJ2-7	CATSRDLSYEQYF	TGTGCCACCAGCAGGGACCTTAGCTACGAGCAGTACTTC
NA	NA	TRBV3-1/TRBV3-2	TRBJ2-7	CASSQQPFAPYEQYF	TGTGCCAGCAGCCAGCAACCGTTTGCCCCCTACGAGCAGTACTTC
NA	NA	TRBV12-3/TRBV12-4	TRBJ2-3	CASSFQGTDTQYF	TGTGCCAGCAGTTTTCAGGGCACAGATACGCAGTATTTT
NA	NA	TRBV4-2	TRBJ1-1	CASRQQEMNTEAFF	TGTGCCAGCAGGCAGCAGGAGATGAACACTGAAGCTTTCTTT
NA	NA	TRBV5-1	TRBJ1-2	CASSFQGPEGYTF	TGCGCCAGCAGCTTTCAGGGCCCCGAGGGCTACACCTTC
NA	NA	TRBV3-1/TRBV3-2	TRBJ1-4	CASSPRGSEKLFF	TGTGCCAGCAGCCCCAGGGGCTCTGAAAAACTGTTTTTT